This T cell receptor (beta chain) comes out of a study of human T cells and chemical hapten exposure. Study as a whole: Researchers reported sensitizing a 2 cm by 2 cm upper inner arm skin site with 2% DPC. Small pooled library volume differences mainly caused per-sample TCR yield variation.

The junction had 11 bases not matched to a gene; V was cut back by 10 bases and J by 2 bases. Per the germline V gene, CDR1 is ENHRY and CDR2 is SYGVKD. The CDR3 loop spans 14 amino acids. Library preparation tagged each individual cDNA molecule with a unique molecular identifier. A single record per CDR3 protein comes from TCRdb applying MiXCR to the RACE reads. This table holds fewer than 300,000 distinct CDR3 sequences, over 7.5% found once. Time point in this sample: pre-sensitization, week 0. Treatment denoted: therapeutic diphenylcyclopropenone sensitization with weekly scalp DPC. Staff drew blood before applying each patch test.

The sequences come from whole blood, collected in connection with sensitization to the hapten diphenylcyclopropenone (DPC). The sequence came from a man between 18 and 35 years old with alopecia areata. Some clones in this sample may be carry-over from other donors' samples. V and J are TRBV10-3 and TRBJ2-7, with 7 nucleotides matching TRBD1. Here the CDR3 DNA reads TGTGCCACCAGCCTGGGGCAGGGGGCCTACGAGCAGTACTTC. This translates into CATSLGQGAYEQYF.